The 24 T cell receptor beta chains below were found in one sample sequenced in a study of blood T cell repertoires in COVID-19. Generated by immunoSEQ multiplex PCR, the TCRdb table keeps only in-frame clones and is missing some. The sample consists of about 7,000 clones, roughly 87% of them appearing once. Material for sequencing was peripheral blood. These receptors were taken from a man between 65 and 85 years old with active COVID-19.

The chain has TRBV6-5 and TRBJ1-2, with 9 nucleotides matching TRBD1. CDR1 MNHEY and CDR2 SVGAGI come from the germline V gene. V was pared by 6 bases and J by 6 bases, with 8 bases of the junction left unmatched. CDR3 size: 14 residues. DNA for the CDR3: TGTGCCAGCAGCCCGGGACAGGGTTATCATGGCTACACCTTC. Translated, it gives CASSPGQGYHGYTF.

The chain employs TRBV9 and TRBJ2-7; 8 positions match TRBD1. The V and J ends lost 0 bases and 4 bases, in that order; junction bases with no gene match: 15. CDR3 size: 18 residues. The germline V gene has CDR1 SGDLS and CDR2 YYNGEE. CDR3 DNA: TGTGCCAGCAGCGTAGGTCTCCCGAGTCTCAGGGGGCAGTACGAGCAGTACTTC. This sequence encodes CASSVGLPSLRGQYEQYF.

The chain carries TRBV2 and TRBJ1-4, with D unresolved. V lost 3 bases to trimming and J lost 3 bases, with 11 bases between them. Germline loops: CDR1 SNHLY, CDR2 FYNNEI. CDR3 length equals 15 residues. CDR3 nucleotides: TGTGCCAGCAGTGAGCCAGAAACCTCTAATGAAAAACTGTTTTTT. Its translation is CASSEPETSNEKLFF.

This chain links TRBV27 with TRBJ2-5, with 11 bases lining up with TRBD1. The V segment lost 5 bases and the J segment 7 bases; nucleotides outside the gene matches: 9. The CDR3 is made up of 15 amino acids. The germline CDR1 and CDR2 sequences are MNHEY and SMNVEV (reference sequence). CDR3 loop: CASSQVGTGGGTQYF. In DNA, the CDR3 is TGTGCCAGCAGTCAGGTCGGGACAGGGGGGGGGACCCAGTACTTC.

This chain joins TRBV2 and TRBJ2-5, with a weak D call TRBD1 (6 bases). The CDR3 runs 15 residues. Trimming cost V 5 bases and J 1 base, with 14 bases left between them. CDR1 and CDR2 from the germline V gene are SNHLY and FYNNEI. The DNA for the CDR3 is TGTGCCAGCAGTCGTGAACAGGGTGTCCAAGAGACCCAGTACTTC. Translation gives CASSREQGVQETQYF.

The chain carries TRBV5-1 and TRBJ1-4; possible D gene TRBD1, 5 bases. This CDR3 is 13 amino acids long. The germline gives CDR1 SGHRS, CDR2 YFSETQ. V was cut by 5 bases and J by 6 bases, with 11 bases left in between. In nucleotides, the CDR3 is TGCGCCAGCAGGGGGACTAATGATGAAAAACTGTTTTTT. Translating it yields CASRGTNDEKLFF.

The chain has TRBV4-2 and TRBJ2-7, with 12 nucleotides matching TRBD2. CDR1 LGHNA and CDR2 YNFKEQ come from the germline V gene. V gave up 3 bases and J gave up 4 bases; unmatched junction bases: 10. This CDR3 is built from 17 residues. CDR3 in DNA: TGTGCCAGCAGCCACCCAGCCGGGACTAGCGGGTTGTACGAGCAGTACTTC. Residues: CASSHPAGTSGLYEQYF.

The CDR3 DNA sequence: TGTGCCAGCAGCCCCGAGGCCGGAATCATGACAGATACGCAGTATTTT. Translated: CASSPEAGIMTDTQYF. The chain is built from TRBV9 and TRBJ2-3; D not resolved. Deletions cut 4 bases from V and 3 bases from J, with 18 bases between. There are 16 residues in the CDR3. CDR1 and CDR2 from the germline V gene are SGDLS and YYNGEE.

This chain uses TRBV5-1 with TRBJ2-7, with no clear D. The germline V and J ends were trimmed by 3 bases and 3 bases, with 10 bases remaining between them. The CDR3 sequence is 13 residues long. In germline, CDR1 is SGHRS, CDR2 YFSETQ. This chain's CDR3 is CASSYDSDYEQYF. CDR3 nucleotide sequence: TGCGCCAGCAGCTACGACTCCGACTACGAGCAGTACTTC.

This sequence joins TRBV7-9 and TRBJ1-4, with 8 bases identical to TRBD1. Germline values: CDR1 SEHNR, CDR2 FQNEAQ (reference sequence). The ends lost 4 bases at V and 8 bases at J; junction bases unmatched: 9. This CDR3 is 15 amino acids long. CDR3 sequence (DNA): TGTGCCAGCAGCTCTTCCTCCAGGGGGCTCGAAAAACTGTTTTTT. This encodes CASSSSSRGLEKLFF.

The chain combines TRBV7-8 with TRBJ1-2; tentative D call: TRBD1 (5 bases). CDR1 is SGHVS, CDR2 FQNEAQ, per germline. Deletions cut 5 bases from V and 8 bases from J, with 12 bases between. This CDR3 comprises 12 residues. This CDR3 reads CASSPTVGGYTF. In DNA form, the CDR3 reads TGTGCCAGCAGCCCGACAGTTGGAGGCTACACCTTC.

This chain joins TRBV5-8 and TRBJ2-3; TRBD2 matches 9 bases. Trimming cost V 2 bases and J 0 bases; bases outside gene matches: 16. The germline V gene encodes CDR1 SGHTS and CDR2 YDEGEE. The CDR3 spans 20 residues. CDR3 bases: TGTGCCAGCAGCTTACAGGTTGAGCGGGGGGCGAGTTCGAGCACAGATACGCAGTATTTT. This sequence encodes CASSLQVERGASSSTDTQYF.

V is TRBV24-1 and J is TRBJ2-5; D not certain. Germline loops: CDR1 KGHDR, CDR2 SFDVKD. Between the trimmed V and J ends, which lost 2 bases and 1 base, there was a span of 7 bases. This CDR3 has 14 amino acids. The CDR3 loop is CATSDSGSQETQYF. The DNA for the CDR3 is TGTGCCACCAGTGATTCCGGGTCCCAAGAGACCCAGTACTTC.

The V gene is TRBV9, the J gene TRBJ2-2; 7 bases agree with TRBD2. V was clipped by 4 bases and J by 7 bases; unmatched bases: 10. The germline V gene encodes CDR1 SGDLS and CDR2 YYNGEE. The CDR3 sequence is 15 residues long. The CDR3 protein is CASSPTGGSNGELFF. The CDR3 nucleotides read TGTGCCAGCAGCCCGACGGGGGGATCGAACGGGGAGCTGTTTTTT.

The V and J genes are TRBV29-1 and TRBJ2-1, with TRBD2 identical over 8 bases. The germline V gene has CDR1 SQVTM and CDR2 ANQGSEA. V shed 7 bases, J shed 6 bases, and the junction held 11 bases outside the gene matches. This CDR3 contains 14 residues. CDR3 sequence (DNA): TGCAGCGGTCTGGGGGCTGCGGGGGGCAATGAGCAGTTCTTC. Protein: CSGLGAAGGNEQFF.

The chain recombines TRBV7-9 with TRBJ2-1; the match to TRBD2 covers 15 bases. The germline gives CDR1 SEHNR, CDR2 FQNEAQ (reference sequence). The CDR3 spans 16 residues. Trimming at V came to 10 bases and at J to 8 bases, leaving 12 bases not matched to a gene. CDR3 sequence (DNA): TGTGCCACCGGGCCGGGACTAGCGGGGGGCCGGGATGAGCAGTTCTTC. This translates into CATGPGLAGGRDEQFF.

The chain joins TRBV24-1 to TRBJ2-1; 13 positions match TRBD2. CDR1 is KGHDR and CDR2 is SFDVKD in the germline V gene. V lost 4 bases and J lost 0; bases outside the gene matches: 11. This CDR3 is 20 amino acids long. CDR3: CATSESTTSGGLSSYNEQFF. CDR3 bases: TGTGCCACCAGTGAATCGACGACTAGCGGGGGGCTGAGCTCCTACAATGAGCAGTTCTTC.

The chain has TRBV11-1 and TRBJ2-7, with D unclear. The CDR3 is 12 residues long. Germline CDR1 and CDR2: SGHAT and FQDESV (reference sequence). V lost 1 base and J lost 3, with 4 bases in between. The CDR3 region is CASSLDSYEQYF. The CDR3 DNA reads TGTGCCAGCAGCTTAGACAGCTACGAGCAGTACTTC.

The rearrangement joins TRBV7-9 to TRBJ2-1, with D tentatively TRBD2 (5 bases). The CDR3 runs to 14 residues. Germline CDR1 is SEHNR and CDR2 is FQNEAQ (reference sequence). V lost 4 bases to trimming and J lost 0 bases, with 7 bases between them. CDR3 amino acids: CASSSGGSYNEQFF. The CDR3 DNA follows: TGTGCCAGCAGCTCTGGAGGCTCCTACAATGAGCAGTTCTTC.

This chain connects TRBV7-6 to TRBJ2-5, with a tentative D call TRBD2 (5 bases). Germline-derived CDR1 and CDR2 are SGHVS and FNYEAQ. The CDR3 extends over 17 amino acids. Trimming stripped 2 bases from V and 3 bases from J, with 19 bases between. The CDR3 nucleotides are TGTGCCAGCAGCTTATGGGGTAGCGCACTATCCGAAGAGACCCAGTACTTC. It specifies CASSLWGSALSEETQYF.

The chain combines TRBV29-1 with TRBJ2-7; perhaps TRBD2 as D (6 bases). Germline loops: CDR1 SQVTM, CDR2 ANQGSEA. The ends were cut back, 5 bases at V and 6 bases at J, with 14 bases in the middle. This CDR3 contains 12 residues. CDR3 residues: CSVSLKEGEQYF. CDR3 nucleotides: TGCAGCGTTAGCCTCAAGGAGGGCGAGCAGTACTTC.

This clone has a single count. The genes are TRBV19 and TRBJ1-5, with TRBD1 matching 10 bases. The CDR3 runs to 15 residues. Germline lookup yields CDR1 LNHDA and CDR2 SQIVND (reference sequence). V lost 4 bases, J lost 7 bases, and 7 bases stayed unmatched. The CDR3 nucleotides read TGTGCCAGTAGTACACCGGGACAGGGGACGCAGCCCCAGCATTTT. As protein: CASSTPGQGTQPQHF.

The gene calls are TRBV4-1 and TRBJ2-7; D remains ambiguous. Germline V gene sequence: CDR1 MGHRA, CDR2 YSYEKL. The CDR3 consists of 13 residues. The V end was cut by 0 bases, the J end by 9 bases, with 12 bases between. CDR3 nucleotide sequence: TGCGCCAGCAGCCAAGAAGACTCTACCGCGCAGTACTTC. Protein sequence: CASSQEDSTAQYF.

The CDR3 spells CASSAVQKYTYEQYF. CDR3 DNA: TGTGCCAGCAGCGCCGTACAGAAATATACCTACGAGCAGTACTTC. The rearrangement links TRBV7-8 to TRBJ2-7; the D is unclear. CDR3 length: 15 residues. Deletions cut 5 bases from V and 2 bases from J, with 16 bases between. Germline V gene sequence: CDR1 SGHVS, CDR2 FQNEAQ. The full variable domain, with the rest looked up from reference TRBV7-8 and TRBJ2-7, is GAGVSQSPRYKVAKRGQDVALRCDPISGHVSLFWYQQALGQGPEFLTYFQNEAQLDKSGLPSDRFFAERPEGSVSTLKIQRTQQEDSAVYLCASSAVQKYTYEQYFGPGTRLTVT.